This T cell receptor (beta chain) was observed in a study of blood T cell repertoires in COVID-19. V shed 4 bases and J 4 bases; nucleotides not matched to a gene: 4. The CDR3 extends over 14 amino acids. CDR1 is LNHDA and CDR2 is SQIVND in the germline V gene (reference sequence). Original processing notes: Amplification of reference gene primers provided the estimated nucleated cell counts. Repertoires were generated with immunoSEQ multiplex PCR, while TCRdb's copy carries only in-frame clones and drops some. V, J and clone size were drawn from that table, and D and trimming were deduced from the DNA. This sample has 300,000 to 400,000 clones; roughly 90% occur once, and the top ten carry 6% to 8%.

This clonotype originated in a woman aged 70-85 years with COVID-19, enrolled during active disease. The genes are TRBV19 and TRBJ1-1, with 9 bases matching TRBD1. The sample was peripheral blood. The CDR3 DNA reads TGTGCCAGTAGTAGGGACAGGGTGGGCACTGAAGCTTTCTTT. Translation gives CASSRDRVGTEAFF. Full variable domain (outside the CDR3, taken from reference TRBV19 and TRBJ1-1): DGGITQSPKYLFRKEGQNVTLSCEQNLNHDAMYWYRQDPGQGLRLIYYSQIVNDFQKGDIAEGYSVSREKKESFPLTVTSAQKNPTAFYLCASSRDRVGTEAFFGQGTRLTVV.